Listed here is a single T cell receptor (beta chain). What it binds is not known. Isolation of CD4+ T cells took place after approximately ten days of culture. The CDR3 consists of 16 residues. Per germline, CDR1 SGHNT and CDR2 YYREEE (reference sequence). The V and J ends lost 4 bases and 5 bases, in that order; junction bases with no gene match: 10. TCRdb keeps only in-frame clones here, not all; method: immunoSEQ multiplex PCR. The sample yields more than 60,000 clones, approximately 72% seen once. The data belong to a study of vaccination effects on CD4 cells after COVID-19. Study context: There were a couple of convalescent patients who gave samples 16 days and one week before vaccination. Study-wide findings and caveats: New vaccine-induced clones made up most post-vaccine spike-reactive clones in convalescents.

The sequencing used CD4+ T cells from PBMCs cultured without peptide, collected before COVID-19 vaccination. The gene calls are TRBV5-4 and TRBJ2-2; 8 nucleotides match TRBD1. The TCR sequence derives from a human donor who had a prior SARS-CoV-2 infection. The CDR3 reads CASSSGQGRNTGELFF. The CDR3 nucleotides read TGTGCCAGCAGCAGTGGACAGGGCCGAAATACCGGGGAGCTGTTTTTT.